This TCR beta chain came from a study of T cells after yellow fever vaccination. General study points: Contamination of FACS-sorted repertoires by abundant clonotypes from the bulk population could occur. By day 5 rather than day 15, the secondary response had peaked, though it was weaker.

J gave up 0 bases and V 6 bases, and 12 bases lay outside the gene matches. The V gene's germline CDR1 is DFQATT and CDR2 SNEGSKA (reference sequence). The CDR3 runs 16 residues. UMIs were added to TCR cDNA along with a universal primer site when it was made by 5'RACE template switching. Using its own MiXCR run on the 5' RACE reads, TCRdb lists one record per CDR3 protein. The top ten hold approximately 1% of the sample, which has roughly 240,000 distinct CDR3 sequences, around 6.7% seen once. This clonotype showed up many times. The antigen remains undetermined. The sequencing used CD4+ T cells sorted from PBMCs, collected on the day of the yellow fever booster vaccination. The TCR comes from a young man who received the YFV17D yellow fever vaccine. This chain connects TRBV20-1 to TRBJ2-7, with TRBD2 identical over 9 bases. CDR3 amino acids: CSARGSGRNASYEQYF. The DNA of the CDR3 is TGCAGTGCCCGGGGTAGCGGGAGAAATGCCTCCTACGAGCAGTACTTC.